These T cell receptor beta chains were read from a single sample in a study of human T cells and chemical hapten exposure. TCRdb used MiXCR to reprocess the RACE reads, holding one entry per CDR3 protein. The sample yields around 380,000 distinct CDR3 sequences, 4.8% seen once. The specimen comprised whole blood, sampled in connection with sensitization to the hapten diphenylcyclopropenone (DPC). The receptors stem from a woman aged 50 to 60 with alopecia areata. Some clones in this sample may be carry-over from other donors' samples. Each CDR3 is given with its conserved first and last residue. A D gene is named only where the DNA matches it firmly. The size entry is marked missing in some rows and otherwise reads once, few, many or a size class.

length: 16
J: TRBJ2-6
D: NA
V: TRBV10-3
size: few
CDR3: CAISPGTPSGANVLTF
DNA: TGTGCCATCAGTCCCGGGACACCCTCTGGGGCCAACGTCCTGACTTTC

length: 17
J: TRBJ2-4
D: TRBD1
V: TRBV4-1
size: many
CDR3: CASSQDNPGGTLNIQYF
DNA: TGCGCCAGCAGCCAAGATAATCCAGGGGGTACGTTAAACATTCAGTACTTC

length: 14
J: TRBJ2-7
D: TRBD1
V: TRBV9
size: NA
CDR3: CASSVAGTDYEQYF
DNA: TGTGCCAGCAGCGTTGCCGGGACAGACTACGAGCAGTACTTC

length: 13
J: TRBJ2-3
D: NA
V: TRBV11-2
size: NA
CDR3: CASSLGTPDTQYF
DNA: TGTGCCAGCAGCTTAGGTACACCAGATACGCAGTATTTT

length: 15
J: TRBJ1-5
D: TRBD1
V: TRBV7-2
size: many
CDR3: CASSTTTGDGQPQHF
DNA: TGTGCCAGCAGCACGACGACAGGGGACGGTCAGCCCCAGCATTTT

length: 15
J: TRBJ2-1
D: TRBD2
V: TRBV28
size: many
CDR3: CASSPAGGPVDEQFF
DNA: TGTGCCAGCAGTCCTGCGGGAGGGCCTGTGGATGAGCAGTTCTTC

length: 15
J: TRBJ1-1
D: TRBD1
V: TRBV5-4
size: NA
CDR3: CASSSSTGAPSEAFF
DNA: TGTGCCAGCAGCTCGAGTACAGGGGCGCCCAGTGAAGCTTTCTTT

length: 17
J: TRBJ1-3
D: NA
V: TRBV12-3/TRBV12-4
size: NA
CDR3: CASRLRDHGSSGNTIYF
DNA: TGTGCCAGCAGGCTCCGGGACCATGGAAGCTCTGGAAACACCATATATTTT

length: 14
J: TRBJ1-2
D: NA
V: TRBV3-1
size: many
CDR3: CASSQEGVNYGYTF
DNA: TGTGCCAGCAGCCAAGAAGGAGTTAACTATGGCTACACCTTC

length: 16
J: TRBJ1-2
D: NA
V: TRBV29-1
size: NA
CDR3: CSVHPSIQGFSYGYTF
DNA: TGCAGCGTCCATCCTTCGATTCAGGGTTTTAGCTATGGCTACACCTTC

length: 15
J: TRBJ2-5
D: NA
V: TRBV6-6
size: few
CDR3: CASSSGNGPQETQYF
DNA: TGTGCCAGCAGTTCAGGGAACGGTCCCCAAGAGACCCAGTACTTC

length: 14
J: TRBJ2-3
D: NA
V: TRBV20-1
size: few
CDR3: CSARTKAGTDTQYF
DNA: TGCAGTGCTAGGACTAAGGCGGGCACAGATACGCAGTATTTT

length: 14
J: TRBJ1-1
D: NA
V: TRBV5-6
size: NA
CDR3: CASSFGVAGTEAFF
DNA: TGTGCCAGCAGCTTCGGGGTGGCTGGTACTGAAGCTTTCTTT

length: 16
J: TRBJ2-3
D: NA
V: TRBV5-1
size: many
CDR3: CASSLGAGAFTDTQYF
DNA: TGCGCCAGCAGCTTGGGTGCGGGGGCCTTCACAGATACGCAGTATTTT